Here is one T cell receptor beta chain with its context. Libraries were prepared by immunoSEQ multiplex PCR; TCRdb keeps only in-frame clonotypes and omits some of them. Of 320,000 or so clones listed, roughly 88% are singletons. The entry originates in a study of blood T cell repertoires in COVID-19. Study background: Spain, Italy and the United States supplied samples that represented acute and convalescent COVID-19.

V was cut by 2 bases and J by 0 bases, with 19 bases left in between. Germline CDR1 and CDR2: MNHNS and SASEGT. The CDR3 is made up of 18 amino acids. Sequenced: PBMCs or T cells enriched from blood (not recorded which). The genes are TRBV6-1 and TRBJ1-2, with D unclear. The receptor was isolated from a young man who had recovered from COVID-19. Written as DNA, the CDR3 is TGTGCCAGCAGTGAAAGGGAGCCTCGAGCCGCAGCTAACTATGGCTACACCTTC. Amino acids: CASSEREPRAAANYGYTF.